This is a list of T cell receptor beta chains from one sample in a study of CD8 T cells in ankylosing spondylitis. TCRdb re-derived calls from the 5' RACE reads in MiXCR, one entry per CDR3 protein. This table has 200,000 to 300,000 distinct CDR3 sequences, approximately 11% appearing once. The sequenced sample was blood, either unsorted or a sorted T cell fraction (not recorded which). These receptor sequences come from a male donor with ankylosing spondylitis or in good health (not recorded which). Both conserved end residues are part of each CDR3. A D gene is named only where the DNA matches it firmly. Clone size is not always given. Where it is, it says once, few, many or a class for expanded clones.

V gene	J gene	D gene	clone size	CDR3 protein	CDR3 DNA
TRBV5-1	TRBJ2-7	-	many	CASSPPAPGEQYF	TGCGCCAGCAGCCCGCCGGCCCCCGGCGAGCAGTACTTC
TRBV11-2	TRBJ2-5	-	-	CASTYPDQETQYF	TGTGCCAGCACATACCCAGACCAAGAGACCCAGTACTTC
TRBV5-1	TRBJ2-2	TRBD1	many	CASSFDRGRPGELFF	TGCGCCAGCAGCTTCGATAGGGGGCGGCCCGGGGAGCTGTTTTTT
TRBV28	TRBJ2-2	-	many	CASSTLPSAYTGELFF	TGTGCCAGCAGTACCCTACCCAGCGCCTACACCGGGGAGCTGTTTTTT
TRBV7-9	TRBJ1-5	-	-	CASSLYDQPQHF	TGTGCCAGCAGCTTATATGACCAGCCCCAGCATTTT
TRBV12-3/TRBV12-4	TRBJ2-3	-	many	CASRPRGSSTDTQYF	TGTGCCAGCAGACCCCGGGGAAGTAGCACAGATACGCAGTATTTT
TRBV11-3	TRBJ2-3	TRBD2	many	CASSSGASTDTQYF	TGTGCCAGCTCTAGCGGGGCTAGCACAGATACGCAGTATTTT
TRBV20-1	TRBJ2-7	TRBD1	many	CSATGQGGGDSYEQYF	TGCAGTGCTACAGGACAGGGGGGAGGTGACTCCTACGAGCAGTACTTC
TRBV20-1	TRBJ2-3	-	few	CSAGPAGANTDTQYF	TGCAGTGCCGGCCCTGCGGGGGCGAACACAGATACGCAGTATTTT
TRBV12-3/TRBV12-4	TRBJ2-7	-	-	CASSFAVAGEQYF	TGTGCCAGCAGTTTCGCGGTAGCCGGCGAGCAGTACTTC
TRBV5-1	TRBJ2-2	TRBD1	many	CASKGTVNTGELFF	TGCGCCAGCAAGGGGACAGTGAACACCGGGGAGCTGTTTTTT
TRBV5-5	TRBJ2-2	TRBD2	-	CASSSAGRESNTGELFF	TGTGCCAGCAGCTCCGCGGGGCGGGAGAGCAACACCGGGGAGCTGTTTTTT
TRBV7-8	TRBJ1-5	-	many	CASSPNSNSNQPQHF	TGTGCCAGCAGCCCAAACAGTAATAGCAATCAGCCCCAGCATTTT
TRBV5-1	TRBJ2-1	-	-	CASRSGPQSQNEQFF	TGCGCCAGCAGAAGCGGCCCACAATCCCAGAATGAGCAGTTCTTC
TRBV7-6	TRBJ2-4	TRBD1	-	CASSLGTGVLAKNIQYF	TGTGCCAGCAGCTTAGGGACAGGGGTCCTAGCCAAAAACATTCAGTACTTC
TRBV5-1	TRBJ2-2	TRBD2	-	CASRRTSASNTGELFF	TGCGCCAGCAGACGGACTAGCGCGTCGAACACCGGGGAGCTGTTTTTT
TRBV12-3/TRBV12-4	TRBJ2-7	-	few	CASSFGRSSYEQYF	TGTGCCAGCAGTTTTGGGAGGAGCTCCTACGAGCAGTACTTC
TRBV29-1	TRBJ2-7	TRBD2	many	CSVGPTSRYEQYF	TGCAGCGTTGGCCCGACTAGCCGCTACGAGCAGTACTTC
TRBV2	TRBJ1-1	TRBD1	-	CASTDTGWGTGLHSRGTEAFF	TGTGCCAGCACCGACACGGGTTGGGGGACAGGGCTTCACAGTCGAGGCACTGAAGCTTTCTTT
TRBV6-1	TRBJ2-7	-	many	CASSVSVGEQYF	TGTGCCAGCAGTGTCTCGGTCGGCGAGCAGTACTTC
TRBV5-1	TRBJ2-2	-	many	CASSLEDSGELFF	TGCGCCAGCAGCTTGGAGGACAGCGGGGAGCTGTTTTTT
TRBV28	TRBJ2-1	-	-	CASSPPGALRNEQFF	TGTGCCAGCAGTCCACCGGGGGCCCTGAGGAATGAGCAGTTCTTC
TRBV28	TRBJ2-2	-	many	CASSLFPEDTGELFF	TGTGCCAGCAGTTTATTCCCCGAAGACACCGGGGAGCTGTTTTTT
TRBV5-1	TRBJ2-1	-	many	CASRPLGASDEQFF	TGCGCCAGCAGGCCTCTAGGAGCGAGCGATGAGCAGTTCTTC
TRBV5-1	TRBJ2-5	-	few	CASSSFGGRQETQYF	TGCGCCAGCAGCTCTTTCGGGGGCAGACAAGAGACCCAGTACTTC
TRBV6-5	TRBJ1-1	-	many	CASSYSGQPVAFF	TGTGCCAGCAGTTACTCGGGCCAACCAGTGGCTTTCTTT
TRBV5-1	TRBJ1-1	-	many	CASSPGFGGGTEAFF	TGCGCCAGCAGCCCGGGATTTGGAGGGGGCACTGAAGCTTTCTTT
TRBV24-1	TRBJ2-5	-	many	CATSDPQFREPETQYF	TGTGCCACCAGTGATCCCCAGTTTCGGGAGCCAGAGACCCAGTACTTC
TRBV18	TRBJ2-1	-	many	CASSPPGGRGSYNEQFF	TGTGCCAGCTCACCACCGGGGGGCCGGGGCTCCTACAATGAGCAGTTCTTC
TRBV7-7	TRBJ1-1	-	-	CASSLGANTEPFF	TGTGCCAGCAGCTTAGGTGCGAACACTGAACCTTTCTTT
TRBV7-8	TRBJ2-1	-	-	CASSLAPAPPGSGKYNEQFF	TGTGCCAGCAGCTTAGCACCGGCGCCCCCCGGGTCCGGGAAATACAATGAGCAGTTCTTC
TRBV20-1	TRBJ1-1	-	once	CSASAGPLGYTEAFF	TGCAGTGCTAGTGCGGGCCCCCTGGGGTACACTGAAGCTTTCTTT
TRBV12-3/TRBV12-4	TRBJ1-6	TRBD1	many	CASSLQGVNSPLHF	TGTGCCAGCAGCCTACAGGGGGTTAATTCACCCCTCCACTTT
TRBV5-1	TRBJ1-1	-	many	CASSSPEGGPTQEAFF	TGCGCCAGCAGCTCCCCAGAGGGGGGGCCAACACAAGAAGCTTTCTTT
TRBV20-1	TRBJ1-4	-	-	CSARDHRGTEKLFF	TGCAGTGCTAGAGATCACCGGGGGACTGAAAAACTGTTTTTT
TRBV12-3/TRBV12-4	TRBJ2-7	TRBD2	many	CASSFFGGGLEDEQYF	TGTGCCAGCAGTTTTTTTGGGGGAGGGCTCGAAGACGAGCAGTACTTC
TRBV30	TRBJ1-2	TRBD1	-	CAWSVAGGSGYTF	TGTGCCTGGAGTGTAGCAGGGGGCTCTGGCTACACCTTC
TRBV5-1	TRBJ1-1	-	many	CASSLAGRGNTEAFF	TGCGCCAGCAGCTTGGCAGGAAGAGGGAACACTGAAGCTTTCTTT
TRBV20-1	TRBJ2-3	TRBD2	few	CSASIAGDTQYF	TGCAGTGCTTCGATAGCGGGGGATACGCAGTATTTT
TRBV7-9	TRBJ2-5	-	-	CASSSYSGARETQYF	TGTGCCAGCAGCTCCTATTCTGGGGCTAGGGAGACCCAGTACTTC
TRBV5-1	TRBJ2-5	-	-	CARSLGKTQYF	TGCGCCAGAAGCTTGGGGAAGACCCAGTACTTC
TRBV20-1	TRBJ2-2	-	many	CSAPGGQGIGELFF	TGCAGTGCCCCTGGGGGGCAGGGGATCGGGGAGCTGTTTTTT
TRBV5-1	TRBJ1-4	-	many	CASSLGSDEKLFF	TGCGCCAGCAGCTTGGGGTCAGATGAAAAACTGTTTTTT
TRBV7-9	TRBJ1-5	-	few	CASSLGQHSNQPQHF	TGTGCCAGCAGCTTAGGACAACATAGCAATCAGCCCCAGCATTTT
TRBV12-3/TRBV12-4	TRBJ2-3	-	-	CASRTPYSTDTQYF	TGTGCCAGTCGGACACCATATAGCACAGATACGCAGTATTTT
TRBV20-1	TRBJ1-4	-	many	CSARDMRGGTNEKLFF	TGCAGTGCTAGAGATATGAGAGGGGGGACTAATGAAAAACTGTTTTTT
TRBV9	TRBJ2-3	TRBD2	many	CASSEAGVVSDTQYF	TGTGCCAGCAGCGAAGCGGGAGTGGTGTCAGATACGCAGTATTTT
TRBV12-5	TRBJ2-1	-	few	CASGLPGGSYNEQFF	TGTGCTAGTGGTTTGCCTGGAGGGTCCTACAATGAGCAGTTCTTC
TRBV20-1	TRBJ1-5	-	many	CSAEPVAGLVSNQPQHF	TGCAGTGCTGAACCCGTCGCGGGACTGGTTAGCAATCAGCCCCAGCATTTT
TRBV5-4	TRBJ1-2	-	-	CARSLGYGYTF	TGTGCCAGGAGCTTGGGCTATGGCTACACCTTC